A selection of T cell receptor beta chains follows, all from one sample in a study of a mutant IDH1 vaccine in newly diagnosed glioma. Data came from immunoSEQ multiplex PCR; TCRdb stores just in-frame clones and leaves some out. The data hold approximately 58,000 clones, with 83% observed a single time. Which antigens these TCRs recognize remains unknown. The sample was PBMCs, taken from a glioma patient whose treatment included an IDH1 peptide vaccine. These TCRs come from a young man with glioma. The CDR3 runs from the conserved cysteine through the conserved F or W. A D gene is named only where the DNA matches it firmly. Clone size is stated in some rows and not others, as once, few, many or a class when expanded.

D,V,size,J,CDR3,DNA
-,TRBV28,-,TRBJ1-5,CASTYPRAGQPQHF,TGTGCCAGCACCTATCCCAGGGCAGGGCAGCCCCAGCATTTT
TRBD2,TRBV7-8,once,TRBJ2-2,CASSPQVGGTGELFF,TGTGCCAGCAGCCCTCAAGTGGGGGGGACCGGGGAGCTGTTTTTT
-,TRBV6-5,-,TRBJ1-5,CASSYSPVGGSQHF,TGTGCCAGCAGTTACTCACCCGTTGGGGGGTCCCAGCATTTT
-,TRBV19,-,TRBJ1-2,CASSINRSGNPVYGYTF,TGTGCCAGTAGTATAAATCGATCGGGCAACCCGGTCTATGGCTACACCTTC
TRBD1,TRBV4-2,few,TRBJ1-1,CASSQTRDRHMNTEAFF,TGTGCCAGCAGCCAGACCCGGGACAGGCACATGAACACTGAAGCTTTCTTT
TRBD1,TRBV2,-,TRBJ1-5,CASSPGTVSQPQHF,TGTGCCAGCAGTCCCGGGACAGTAAGTCAGCCCCAGCATTTT
TRBD1,TRBV30,-,TRBJ1-4,CAWSPDRVLEKLFF,TGTGCCTGGAGTCCGGACAGGGTTTTGGAAAAACTGTTTTTT
-,TRBV6-5,-,TRBJ1-2,CASSQPGQANYGYTF,TGTGCCAGCAGCCAGCCAGGGCAAGCTAACTATGGCTACACCTTC
TRBD1,TRBV29-1,-,TRBJ1-4,CSVEGGQADEKLFF,TGCAGCGTTGAGGGGGGACAGGCGGATGAAAAACTGTTTTTT
-,TRBV27,-,TRBJ1-2,CASSFSFWTALGYGYTF,TGTGCCAGCAGTTTCTCCTTTTGGACAGCCCTAGGCTATGGCTACACCTTC
-,TRBV10-2,-,TRBJ2-7,CASSERGSLGYEQYF,TGCGCCAGCAGTGAGAGGGGCAGCCTGGGTTACGAGCAGTACTTC
TRBD1,TRBV7-9,-,TRBJ1-2,CASSAGTAILGNYGYTF,TGTGCCAGCAGCGCCGGGACAGCTATTCTAGGGAACTATGGCTACACCTTC
-,TRBV18,-,TRBJ1-1,CASSPPDSVNTEAFF,TGTGCCAGCTCACCACCGGACAGCGTGAACACTGAAGCTTTCTTT
-,TRBV29-1,-,TRBJ1-2,CSVVSGISRVFGGYTF,TGCAGCGTTGTGTCCGGCATCTCCCGGGTTTTCGGTGGCTACACCTTC
-,TRBV15,-,TRBJ1-4,CATSRSTYEKLFF,TGTGCCACCAGCCGGTCTACGTATGAAAAACTGTTTTTT
TRBD1,TRBV14,-,TRBJ2-2,CAAGQGGTGELFF,TGTGCCGCTGGACAGGGCGGGACCGGGGAGCTGTTTTTT
TRBD1,TRBV5-1,-,TRBJ1-1,CASSAYRGSTEAFF,TGCGCCAGCAGCGCATACAGGGGTTCCACTGAAGCTTTCTTT
-,TRBV16,-,TRBJ1-2,CASSQSQSYGYTF,TGTGCCAGCAGCCAATCACAGAGCTATGGCTACACCTTC
TRBD1,TRBV28,-,TRBJ2-1,CASRSPEGAYNEQFF,TGTGCCAGCAGATCACCCGAGGGGGCTTACAATGAGCAGTTCTTC
TRBD1,TRBV5-6,-,TRBJ1-2,CASSSGQGTTYGYTF,TGTGCCAGCAGCTCGGGACAGGGGACTACCTATGGCTACACCTTC
TRBD1,TRBV7-9,-,TRBJ2-3,CASSLNRETGGVDTQYF,TGTGCCAGCAGCTTAAATCGAGAAACAGGGGGAGTAGATACGCAGTATTTT
-,TRBV5-1,once,TRBJ1-2,CASSLDDVGRGYTF,TGCGCCAGCAGCTTAGACGACGTCGGACGTGGCTACACCTTC
-,TRBV7-9,-,TRBJ1-6,CASSLAGGPSGSPLHF,TGTGCCAGCAGCTTAGCCGGCGGACCCTCGGGTTCACCCCTCCACTTT
-,TRBV5-5,-,TRBJ2-7,CASSKYDGYEQYF,TGTGCCAGCAGCAAGTACGACGGTTACGAGCAGTACTTC
-,TRBV5-6,-,TRBJ1-6,CASSFPSQNSPLHF,TGTGCCAGCAGCTTCCCTTCGCAAAATTCACCCCTCCACTTT
-,TRBV7-2,few,TRBJ1-6,CASSFRKALHF,TGTGCCAGCAGCTTTAGGAAGGCCCTCCACTTT
TRBD1,TRBV7-2,-,TRBJ1-2,CASSLAYPDRGRDYGYTF,TGTGCCAGCAGCTTAGCCTACCCTGACAGGGGGCGCGACTATGGCTACACCTTC
-,TRBV7-9,-,TRBJ1-5,CASSTGLGNQPQHF,TGTGCCAGCAGCACAGGGTTGGGCAATCAGCCCCAGCATTTT
-,TRBV5-1,-,TRBJ2-3,CASSSDVADTQYF,TGCGCCAGCAGCTCGGACGTAGCAGATACGCAGTATTTT
TRBD2,TRBV5-1,-,TRBJ2-1,CASSLVAAGAYNEQFF,TGCGCCAGCAGCTTGGTGGCGGCGGGGGCCTACAATGAGCAGTTCTTC
-,TRBV6-6,-,TRBJ1-6,CASSYGRLDSPLHF,TGTGCCAGCAGTTATGGCAGGCTCGATTCACCCCTCCACTTT
-,TRBV7-8,-,TRBJ1-5,CASSLNSGQGNQPQHF,-